These 16 T cell receptor beta chains were sequenced from one sample in a study of blood T cell repertoires in COVID-19. Assay used: immunoSEQ multiplex PCR; TCRdb lists only in-frame clones, some missing. The data hold 110,000 or so clones, with approximately 87% observed a single time. Sample: peripheral blood. These receptors all stem from a man aged 55 to 70 with acute or convalescent COVID-19.

This clone was detected only once. This chain uses TRBV9 with TRBJ2-1; D uncertain. The ends were cut back, 1 base at V and 10 bases at J, with 15 bases in the middle. Per the germline V gene, CDR1 is SGDLS and CDR2 is YYNGEE. The CDR3 sequence is 14 residues long. The CDR3 DNA follows: TGTGCCAGCAGCGTAACCACCTCGACCGGGGAGCAGTTCTTC. This gives the protein CASSVTTSTGEQFF.

V usage is TRBV10-3 and J usage is TRBJ1-2, with 9 bases identical to TRBD1. Per the germline V gene, CDR1 is ENHRY and CDR2 is SYGVKD. CDR3 size: 13 residues. After removal of 8 bases from V and 6 bases from J, the junction contained 7 bases not matched to a gene. CDR3 bases: TGTGCCATCCAGGGACAGGGAGGGAATGGCTACACCTTC. This encodes CAIQGQGGNGYTF.

The chain couples TRBV7-8 to TRBJ2-7; 9 bases match TRBD2. The CDR3 is made up of 15 amino acids. The germline CDR1 and CDR2 sequences are SGHVS and FQNEAQ. V shed 4 bases and J 3 bases; nucleotides not matched to a gene: 7. The CDR3 protein is CASSSLAGQNYEQYF. CDR3 sequence (DNA): TGTGCCAGCAGCTCGCTAGCGGGGCAGAACTACGAGCAGTACTTC. The full variable domain, rest sourced from reference TRBV7-8 and TRBJ2-7, is GAGVSQSPRYKVAKRGQDVALRCDPISGHVSLFWYQQALGQGPEFLTYFQNEAQLDKSGLPSDRFFAERPEGSVSTLKIQRTQQEDSAVYLCASSSLAGQNYEQYFGPGTRLTVT.

The chain carries TRBV7-2 and TRBJ1-1, with D perhaps matching TRBD1 (5 bases). CDR1 SGHTA and CDR2 FQGNSA come from the germline V gene. The CDR3 length is 15 residues. V lost 2 bases and J 5 bases, leaving 15 bases between the germline ends. The CDR3: CASSLLPGAGTEAFF. The CDR3 DNA is TGTGCCAGCAGCTTATTGCCCGGGGCGGGGACTGAAGCTTTCTTT.

The V and J genes are TRBV19 and TRBJ2-1, with TRBD1 matching 7 bases. CDR3 length equals 14 residues. V dropped 6 bases and J dropped 0; count of bases not matched to a gene: 2. Germline assignment: CDR1 LNHDA and CDR2 SQIVND (reference sequence). DNA for the CDR3: TGTGCCAGTAGAGGGACAGCCTCCTACAATGAGCAGTTCTTC. Amino acid sequence: CASRGTASYNEQFF.

The CDR3 DNA reads TGCGCCAGCGGGGCGGGGTACCAAGAGACCCAGTACTTC. Residues: CASGAGYQETQYF. The chain has TRBV5-1 and TRBJ2-5; possible D gene TRBD2, 6 bases. The CDR3 is 13 residues long. CDR1 and CDR2 from the germline V gene are SGHRS and YFSETQ. V was clipped by 7 bases and J by 0 bases, with 10 bases between them.

The chain recombines TRBV7-9 with TRBJ2-7; tentative D call: TRBD2 (5 bases). The CDR3 spans 14 residues. The V and J ends lost 5 bases and 2 bases respectively, with 13 bases between them. Germline V CDR1 and CDR2: SEHNR, FQNEAQ (reference sequence). In nucleotides, the CDR3 is TGTGCCAGCAGCCCCACGTCGGGAACCTACGAGCAGTACTTC. Its protein product is CASSPTSGTYEQYF.

The count of this clone is one. This rearrangement joins TRBV6-2 or TRBV6-3 to TRBJ2-1; 7 bases are shared with TRBD2. Germline CDR1 and CDR2: MNHEY and SVGEGT. V was clipped by 4 bases and J by 4 bases; unmatched bases: 4. The CDR3 runs to 14 residues. CDR3 sequence (DNA): TGTGCCAGCAGTTGGAAGGGACTATACAATGAGCAGTTCTTC. This sequence encodes CASSWKGLYNEQFF.

In DNA form, the CDR3 reads TGTGCCAGCGGGTCCTTAGCGGGGCAAGAGACCCAGTACTTC. Translation gives CASGSLAGQETQYF. The chain uses TRBV28 and TRBJ2-5; 8 nucleotides agree with TRBD2. Germline V CDR1 and CDR2: MDHEN, SYDVKM. The trim removed 8 bases at V and 2 bases at J, leaving 7 bases unmatched. This CDR3 is built from 14 residues.

J is TRBJ2-7 and V is TRBV6-2 or TRBV6-3; 7 positions agree with TRBD2. V lost 2 bases, J lost 3 bases, and 13 bases stayed unmatched. The CDR3 is 17 residues long. The V gene's germline CDR1 is MNHEY and CDR2 SVGEGT. The CDR3 DNA reads as TGTGCCAGCAGTTACGGCGGAAACCGGGACTACCTCTACGAGCAGTACTTC. Translation: CASSYGGNRDYLYEQYF.

V gene TRBV3-1 (or the pseudogene TRBV3-2) combines with J gene TRBJ2-1; 8 bases map to TRBD2. Germline loops: CDR1 LGHDT, CDR2 YNNKEL (reference sequence). V was clipped by 4 bases and J by 7 bases; unmatched bases: 6. The CDR3 runs 14 residues. For the CDR3, the DNA is TGTGCCAGCAGCCCCCTCCGGGGGGGAAATGAGCAGTTCTTC. It codes for CASSPLRGGNEQFF.

The chain carries TRBV6-1 and TRBJ2-6; the D is unclear. The CDR3 is 15 amino acids. CDR1 MNHNS and CDR2 SASEGT come from the germline V gene. V lost 3 bases and J 0 bases, leaving 6 bases between the germline ends. The CDR3 DNA reads TGTGCCAGCAGTGAGATCAGCTCTGGGGCCAACGTCCTGACTTTC. This codes for CASSEISSGANVLTF.

This clone was detected once. The rearrangement links TRBV6-5 to TRBJ2-7; 9 bases align to TRBD1. The V gene's germline CDR1 is MNHEY and CDR2 SVGAGI. CDR3 length equals 15 residues. V was pared by 6 bases and J by 6 bases, with 12 bases of the junction left unmatched. CDR3 protein: CASRRGGQGVSEQYF. CDR3 bases: TGTGCCAGCAGGAGGGGGGGACAGGGTGTCTCCGAGCAGTACTTC.

The V and J genes are TRBV28 and TRBJ1-2; tentatively, D is TRBD1 (6 bases). The CDR3 has 12 amino acids. Germline CDR1 MDHEN, CDR2 SYDVKM. The V and J ends lost 4 bases and 8 bases respectively, with 11 bases between them. The CDR3 reads CASSSQGRGYTF. The CDR3 DNA reads as TGTGCCAGCAGTTCACAGGGCCGGGGCTACACCTTC.

The gene calls are TRBV10-3 and TRBJ2-3, with 7 bases lining up with TRBD2. CDR1 is ENHRY and CDR2 is SYGVKD in the germline V gene. Trimming at V came to 4 bases and at J to 0 bases, leaving 4 bases not matched to a gene. This CDR3 comprises 15 residues. The CDR3 DNA reads as TGTGCCATCAGTGGGTGGGGAGGGAGCACAGATACGCAGTATTTT. Residues: CAISGWGGSTDTQYF.

The rearrangement joins TRBV6-5 to TRBJ1-2; tentatively, D is TRBD1 (6 bases). The CDR3 is 14 amino acids. Germline V gene sequence: CDR1 MNHEY, CDR2 SVGAGI. The V and J ends lost 4 bases and 4 bases respectively, with 13 bases between them. Here the CDR3 reads CASSLRGAFYGYTF. CDR3 nucleotides: TGTGCCAGCAGTTTGCGGGGGGCCTTCTATGGCTACACCTTC.